This record looks at one TCR beta chain sequence and its context. Antigen specificity is unknown. Here immunoSEQ multiplex PCR was the method, and the copy in TCRdb shows in-frame clones only, minus some. The sample has roughly 180,000 clones; less than 85% are singletons. This record belongs to a study of cytotoxic CD8 clonotypes in ibrutinib-treated CLL. Study-level information: Patients: eleven to twelve relapsed/refractory, some 15 treatment-naive, some 18 IGHV unmutated. Overall study results and limits: Baseline clonality, higher than in age-matched healthy donors, tracked circulating CD8+ T-cell counts. Shared public clonotypes were rare, and on treatment they either got smaller or stayed the same.

The CDR3 is 14 residues long. Germline V gives CDR1 MNHEY, CDR2 SVGAGI. V shed 6 bases and J shed 6 bases, with 15 bases lying between them. The chain links TRBV6-5 to TRBJ2-1; perhaps TRBD2 as D (6 bases). The TCR sequence derives from a human donor with chronic lymphocytic leukemia. The sequencing used PBMCs, collected after 24 months of ibrutinib treatment. The CDR3 nucleotides are TGTGCCAGCAGCCCCAGGTTGGGGGGCAATGAGCAGTTCTTC. It encodes CASSPRLGGNEQFF.